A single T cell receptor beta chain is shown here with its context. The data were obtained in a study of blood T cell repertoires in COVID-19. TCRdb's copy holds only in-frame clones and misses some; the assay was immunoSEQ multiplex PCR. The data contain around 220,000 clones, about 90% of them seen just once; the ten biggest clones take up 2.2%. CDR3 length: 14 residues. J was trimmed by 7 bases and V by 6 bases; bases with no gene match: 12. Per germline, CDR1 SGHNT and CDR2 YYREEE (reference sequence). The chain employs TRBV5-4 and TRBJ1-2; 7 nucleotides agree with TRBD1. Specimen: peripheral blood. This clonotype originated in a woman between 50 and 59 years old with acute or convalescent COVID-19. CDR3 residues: CASTTNRGPGGYTF. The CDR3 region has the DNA TGTGCCAGCACCACTAACAGGGGTCCCGGTGGCTACACCTTC. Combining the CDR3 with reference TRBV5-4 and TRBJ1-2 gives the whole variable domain ETGVTQSPTHLIKTRGQQVTLRCSSQSGHNTVSWYQQALGQGPQFIFQYYREEENGRGNFPPRFSGLQFPNYSSELNVNALELDDSALYLCASTTNRGPGGYTFGSGTRLTVV.